This T cell receptor beta chain was recorded in a study of cytomegalovirus exposure and HLA in healthy donors (dated by TCRdb to between 2016 and 2019). Looking at the study overall: In an earlier analysis of roughly 500 of the donors, less than 350 Gb of sequence data and 95 million to 130 million unique TCR beta sequences from 150 million to 200 million T cells were reported. The study aimed to test whether cataloging public T cell receptors could reveal signatures of past pathogen exposure. The number of donors typed differed by locus, with roughly 620-640 for A, B, C, DRB1 and DQB1, approximately 500 for DQA1, 600 to 610 for DPA1, and 450 to 480 for DPB1. Genome-wide SNP genotypes for about 65% of the 666 donors were used in a later genetic analysis, which treated that subset as a discovery cohort. Among some 400 genotyped donors of the cohort, an average of around 250,000 unique TCR beta nucleotide sequences was sequenced per donor, of which about 19% were non-productive. In the later analysis, no new phenotypic data were used to find candidate immune exposures; instead, reliance was placed on TCR beta sequences and their occurrence across donors. The genetic ancestry cluster associated with self-reported Caucasian donors included over 65% of the 300 to 450 genotyped donors. Both class I and class II loci were covered by HLA typing, at four-digit resolution. To predict cytomegalovirus infection status, the study combined high-throughput TCR immunosequencing, statistical association of individual TCRs with disease status, and machine learning. Four or five DR-DQ haplotypes were handled as single units for association and clustering because linkage in the cohort was strong. All discovery cohort repertoires had been generated on a single sequencing platform. To study patterns of TCR occurrence, a later analysis re-analyzed previously published TCR beta repertoires from around 700 donors and added high-resolution HLA genotyping. Besides the first cohort of around 700 subjects, a separate validation cohort made up of 120 different subjects was used. The study profiled the T cell repertoires of hundreds of subjects by immunosequencing and related them to cytomegalovirus serostatus. Alongside the repertoire data, information on donor age, sex, ethnicity and CMV serostatus was compiled. Roughly 300 gigabases of sequencing data and roughly 81 million unique TCR sequences made up an early release that covered over 550 HLA-typed donors. In an earlier analysis of roughly 540 of the donors, high-throughput TCR beta sequencing was used to judge whether each TCR beta V gene segment behaved as functional or pseudogenic.

The full study reports these points: The authors suggested that the approach could potentially be extended to other disease states and immunological phenotypes. Because HLA typing was unavailable for some donors at each locus, only the typed subset was used in association tests. In a later analysis, the rate of TCR association differed among HLA loci, with DRB1 alleles having the most associated TCRs and HLA-C alleles having the fewest. Strong co-occurrence of HLA alleles, especially DR and DQ, made assigning TCR associations to individual alleles difficult. A few of the identified cytomegalovirus-associated TCR beta chains were confirmed in vitro to be specific for cytomegalovirus antigens. Seventeen rarely observed V segments, including chromosome 9 orphons, were excluded from the earlier analysis of just under 600 of the donors because counts were too low. According to a later analysis, parvovirus B19, influenza, CMV and Epstein-Barr virus appeared linked to several top co-occurrence clusters. Compared with the 666-donor mean, donors in an Asian-associated ancestry cluster had fewer N-insertions in productive TCRs, according to a later genetic analysis. The classifier was reported to diagnose cytomegalovirus status with high specificity and sensitivity in both the original cohort and the validation cohort. A later analysis found that HLA-associated TCR beta chains were more clonally expanded and had lower generation probabilities than equally common non-associated chains. Immune exposure information for the cohort was limited to CMV serostatus. In this cohort, only TCR beta chains were sequenced, and detectable features were limited by the absence of alpha or paired-chain data. In a later genetic analysis, a missense DCLRE1C variant was associated with V-gene and J-gene trimming of TCR beta chains, and the association was replicated in an independent cohort. Most TCR sequences were observed very rarely across donors, whereas some public TCRs were present in many individuals. A further reported finding was that TCR beta sequences accurately predicted the HLA-A and HLA-B alleles for most subjects in the first cohort. In a later analysis, 16,951 TCR beta sequences were associated with specific HLA alleles at a false discovery rate of 0.05. Presence/absence analyses assumed roughly uniform sequencing depth across donors, an assumption that may not hold. In the study, about 150 TCR beta chains were listed as associated with cytomegalovirus. In an earlier analysis of about 600 of the donors, most TCR beta V segments appeared in productive rearrangements about 87% or about 30% of the time, broadly matching IMGT annotations. In a later analysis, most CMV-associated TCR beta chains were found to appear HLA-restricted, with HLA associations seemingly driven largely by CMV exposure. A cluster of highly shared sequence variants was judged likely to be a technical artifact of the sequencing pipeline. Because the 87-base-pair reads could not distinguish some IMGT-functional V segments, including TRBV6-2 and TRBV6-3, those segments were excluded. Linkage disequilibrium might explain the correlated functional status among segregating V segments, but an unknown experimental factor could not be excluded.

Notes on this clone: Its recognized antigen is unknown. Within one base of it there is no much larger clone, and no base qualities were kept.

CDR1 is given as SGDLS and CDR2 as YYNGEE, both from the germline V gene. Relative to germline, V is missing 0 bases and J is missing 5 bases, with 8 bases of the junction outside any gene match. From its cysteine to its phenylalanine, the CDR3 spans 16 amino acids. The read is trimmed to its CDR3 DNA, 48 bases read in frame from base 1. The cohort comprised some 700 healthy bone marrow donors. Cohort members were all nominally healthy when sampled, although unrecorded immune exposures were likely present. The donor was CMV seronegative and was included in the group of a few hundred seronegative cohort members. Every donor gave a peripheral blood sample, and the peripheral blood mononuclear cells from that sample were used for TCR beta sequencing. Genomic DNA extraction from the blood cell samples was performed with the Qiagen DNeasy Blood Extraction Kit. Libraries were made using the immunoSEQ multiplex PCR assay. The multiplex PCR relied on a mix of 60 forward primers for TCR Vbeta segments and 13 reverse primers for TCR Jbeta segments. A multiplex PCR assay on genomic DNA amplified the CDR3 region of rearranged TCR beta genes. The amplified TCR beta libraries were sequenced on the Illumina HiSeq System as 87-base-pair reads. In the source study's methods: A later analysis tallied roughly 80 million unique TCR beta chains across the 666 repertoires, and some 10 million of those chains were shared by two or more donors. To remove PCR and sequencing errors, raw reads were error-corrected and collapsed into unique sequences using a nearest-neighbor algorithm that merged closely related sequences. CDR3 sequences were aligned to IMGT reference sequences to assign V, D and J gene segments. For a sequence to be retained, a match of at least six nucleotides to both a V gene segment and a J gene segment was required. Rearrangements were called productive when the CDR3 lacked stop codons and stayed in frame with V and J; all others were non-productive. CDR3 was defined according to IMGT convention as the region running from the second conserved V-encoded cysteine to the conserved J-encoded phenylalanine. The earlier analysis of about 640 of the donors excluded any sequence lacking an unambiguous match to a single V gene segment. An earlier analysis of a few hundred of the donors called V segments functional above 56.7% productive rearrangements and segregating when the between-donor standard deviation exceeded 5%. A statistical classification framework was developed to diagnose cytomegalovirus status using the catalog of TCR beta chain sequences. A later analysis assigned V and J genes by comparing TCR nucleotide sequences with IMGT/GENE-DB human TR gene sequences. The TCRdist pipeline was used in a later analysis to assign CDR3 sequences and most-parsimonious VDJ recombination scenarios. In a later analysis, every TCR beta chain was defined by the combination of its CDR3 amino acid sequence and its V-gene family, and reads without a unique V-gene family were dropped. To address suspected cross-contamination and a sequencing artifact, a later analysis removed around 590 highly shared, low-generation-probability nucleotide sequences. For each public chain, a later analysis derived a clonal expansion index from normalized ranks of inferred template counts within each repertoire. Generation probabilities in a later analysis came from a VDJ recombination model fitted to out-of-frame rearrangements, and those results were checked against IGoR. In a later analysis, hypergeometric tests were used to score TCR-TCR, TCR-HLA and TCR-CMV co-occurrence, with a repertoire-size bias correction applied to TCR pairs. False discovery rates were estimated in a later analysis by permuting HLA or CMV assignments 20 times. In a later analysis, co-occurring TCRs were grouped using DBSCAN, with TCRdist sequence similarity added in when clustering inside HLA-allele-positive subsets. Repertoires with fewer than 30,000 or more than 120,000 public chains, plus five repertoires with anomalous nucleotide sharing, were excluded from co-occurrence clustering. Sourced from immuneACCESS, this table was stored by TCRdb with only in-frame sequences that have V and J called. A share of the clones is absent; for the studies checked, an unresolved V gene accounts for under half, and the remainder has no known explanation. V, J and clone size derive from that table, while D and trimming were established from the DNA sequence. Recorded for this sample are 95,000 to 100,000 clones; around 77% of them occurred a single time. Over 6% of the sample comes from the top ten.

The origin of this receptor is a female donor in good health and CMV-seronegative. The sample consisted of PBMCs. In this chain, TRBV9 is recombined with TRBJ2-1, and 7 bases in between align with TRBD2. The CDR3 is CASSVGGGSGNNEQFF. The nucleotides read TGTGCCAGCAGCGTAGGTGGCGGGAGTGGCAACAATGAGCAGTTCTTC.